Following are 25 T cell receptor beta chains from one sample sequenced in a study of T cells in Graves' hyperthyroidism and ophthalmopathy. Amplification of TCR beta CDR3 regions used RNA as the template. Using the HTBI primer set, a first-round RT-PCR was run on the TCR CDR3. TCRdb reanalysed the multiplex PCR reads using MiXCR and keeps one entry per CDR3 protein. The sample has around 760,000 distinct CDR3 sequences; 30% to 40% are singletons. The sample comprised blood. The receptor source for this set is a middle-aged woman with Graves' hyperthyroidism.

This clonotype has more than one count but fewer than ten. CDR3 residues: CASSPAGQGYGYTF. The CDR3 nucleotides read TGTGCCAGCTCGCCCGCGGGACAGGGCTATGGCTACACCTTC. V usage is TRBV9 and J usage is TRBJ1-2; TRBD1 matches 9 bases. Trimming removed 7 bases from V and 4 bases from J; junction bases left unmatched: 8. The CDR3 has 14 residues. From germline, CDR1 is SGDLS and CDR2 YYNGEE.

This chain joins TRBV29-1 and TRBJ2-7; maybe TRBD2 (5 bases). Between the trimmed V and J ends, which lost 8 bases and 4 bases, there was a span of 24 bases. Germline CDR1 and CDR2: SQVTM and ANQGSEA. The length of the CDR3 is 15 residues. Here the CDR3 reads CSSHTDRLRVYEQYF. Written as DNA, the CDR3 is TGCAGCTCGCATACCGACCGATTGAGGGTTTACGAGCAGTACTTC.

The gene calls are TRBV7-9 and TRBJ1-4; D call uncertain. CDR1 and CDR2 from the germline V gene are SEHNR and FQNEAQ (reference sequence). This CDR3 region has 14 residues. The ends were cut back, 5 bases at V and 8 bases at J, with 15 bases in the middle. The CDR3 spells CASSPRRLQEKLFF. The CDR3 region has the DNA TGTGCCAGCAGCCCGAGACGCCTCCAGGAAAAACTGTTTTTT.

This clonotype occurred many times. The chain employs TRBV2 and TRBJ2-5, with D possibly being TRBD2 (6 bases). CDR1 is SNHLY, CDR2 FYNNEI, per germline. The CDR3 consists of 12 residues. The V gene lost 7 bases and the J gene lost 4 bases, with 10 bases spanning the gap. The chain's CDR3 is CASIRLGETQYF. Written as DNA, the CDR3 is TGTGCCAGCATAAGACTAGGAGAGACCCAGTACTTC. The full variable domain, with the rest looked up from reference TRBV2 and TRBJ2-5, is EPEVTQTPSHQVTQMGQEVILRCVPISNHLYFYWYRQILGQKVEFLVSFYNNEISEKSEIFDDQFSVERPDGSNFTLKIRSTKLEDSAMYFCASIRLGETQYFGPGTRLLVL.

This clonotype has at least ten counts. J is TRBJ1-3 and V is TRBV7-2; no reliable D call. V shed 2 bases and J shed 0 bases, with 8 bases lying between them. The CDR3 extends over 15 amino acids. Germline CDR1 SGHTA, CDR2 FQGNSA. This CDR3 is CASSLYDISGNTIYF. In DNA form, the CDR3 reads TGTGCCAGCAGCTTATACGACATCTCTGGAAACACCATATATTTT.

This clonotype has just a few counts. The chain uses TRBV11-3 and TRBJ2-7; D is uncertain. Germline loops: CDR1 SGHNT, CDR2 YENEEA. The CDR3 totals 14 residues. The germline V and J ends were trimmed by 1 base and 6 bases, with 13 bases remaining between them. The CDR3 DNA reads TGTGCCAGCAGCTTAGGGGTTCCGGGTCCCGAGCAGTACTTC. Its protein is CASSLGVPGPEQYF.

This chain connects TRBV7-2 to TRBJ2-7; D possibly corresponds to TRBD2 (5 bases). The assigned J gene may be wrong: the sequence end matches TRBJ2-1 better. CDR3 size: 12 residues. CDR1 and CDR2 from the germline V gene are SGHTA and FQGNSA. CDR3: CASSSLASEQFF. The CDR3 nucleotides read TGTGCCAGCAGCTCACTCGCTAGCGAGCAGTTCTTC.

This clonotype showed up many times. The chain combines TRBV7-2 with TRBJ2-7; tentatively, D is TRBD1 (5 bases). V was shortened by 1 base and J by 2 bases, with 12 bases between the two germline ends. The CDR3 has 15 amino acids. In germline, CDR1 is SGHTA, CDR2 FQGNSA. CDR3 loop: CASSLERGMTYEQYF. CDR3 coding DNA: TGTGCCAGCAGCTTAGAAAGGGGAATGACCTACGAGCAGTACTTC.

As regards this clonotype: One end of the junction does not line up with germline, which may come from a read error. The V call is TRBV10-3, the J call TRBJ1-5, with a weak D call TRBD1 (5 bases). The CDR3 runs 12 residues. CDR1 is ENHRY, CDR2 SYGVKD, per germline. CDR3 sequence reads: CTISPGGQPQHF. DNA for the CDR3: TGTACCATCAGCCCTGGGGGTCAGCCCCAGCATTTT.

The chain couples TRBV5-1 to TRBJ1-1; a weak D match, TRBD1 (6 bases). The germline V gene has CDR1 SGHRS and CDR2 YFSETQ. V shed 6 bases and J shed 4 bases, with 16 bases lying between them. CDR3 length: 14 residues. The CDR3 loop is CASTLGGGSTEAFF. CDR3 in DNA: TGCGCCAGCACCCTCGGGGGCGGGAGCACTGAAGCTTTCTTT.

The rearrangement links TRBV30 to TRBJ2-7; TRBD2 might be the D (5 bases). The CDR3 is 12 amino acids. V shed 3 bases and J shed 9 bases, with 15 bases lying between them. Germline loops: CDR1 GTSNPN, CDR2 SVGIG (reference sequence). This CDR3 reads CAWSRGRNGQYF. The CDR3 nucleotides read TGTGCCTGGAGCCGGGGTAGGAACGGGCAGTACTTC. Full variable domain (missing parts from reference TRBV30 and TRBJ2-7): SQTIHQWPATLVQPVGSPLSLECTVEGTSNPNLYWYRQAAGRGLQLLFYSVGIGQISSEVPQNLSASRPQDRQFILSSKKLLLSDSGFYLCAWSRGRNGQYFGPGTRLTVT.

Many counts were recorded for this clonotype. This chain uses TRBV29-1 with TRBJ2-7, with 7 bases matching TRBD2. CDR3 size: 14 residues. Germline V lookup: CDR1 SQVTM, CDR2 ANQGSEA. V trimming: 4 bases; J trimming: 2 bases; junction bases outside the gene matches: 8. The CDR3 bases are TGCAGCGTTGTCCCCTCGCGGGGGACCTACGAGCAGTACTTC. This sequence encodes CSVVPSRGTYEQYF.

This clonotype has more than one count but fewer than ten. The chain recombines TRBV20-1 with TRBJ1-1, with D unclear. Germline assignment: CDR1 DFQATT and CDR2 SNEGSKA (reference sequence). There are 12 residues in the CDR3. Trimming removed 2 bases at V and 11 bases at J, with 15 bases between. The CDR3 sequence: CSARLGRSSAFF. DNA of the CDR3: TGCAGTGCTAGACTTGGTAGATCCTCGGCTTTCTTT.

The CDR3 region has the DNA TGCGCCAGCAGTTGGACGGACTATGGCTACACCTTC. Amino acids: CASSWTDYGYTF. This chain connects TRBV10-2 to TRBJ1-2; the D is unclear. CDR3 length equals 12 residues. Trimming cost V 5 bases and J 3 bases, with 7 bases left between them. Germline CDR1 and CDR2: WSHSY and SAAADI.

This clonotype was found many times. The junction departs from the called germline gene at one end, perhaps through a read error. The chain links TRBV7-9 to TRBJ2-7, with TRBD1 identical over 7 bases. Germline V gene lookup returns CDR1 SEHNR and CDR2 FQNEAQ (reference sequence). The CDR3 runs 12 residues. The CDR3 region has the DNA TGTGCCAGCAGCGACGGGACAGCGGAGCCGTACTTC. Translation gives CASSDGTAEPYF.

The chain employs TRBV10-3 and TRBJ2-5; 7 positions match TRBD2. Trimming cost V 0 bases and J 5 bases; bases outside gene matches: 6. CDR3 length: 15 amino acids. From germline, CDR1 is ENHRY and CDR2 SYGVKD. In nucleotides, the CDR3 is TGTGCCATCAGTGAGTCGAAATGGGGAGGGGAGACCCAGTACTTC. Its translation: CAISESKWGGETQYF.

V and J are TRBV10-3 and TRBJ1-5; TRBD1 is a possible D gene (6 bases). The CDR3 contains 15 residues. CDR1 is ENHRY and CDR2 is SYGVKD in the germline V gene. V was trimmed by 4 bases and J by 0 bases, leaving 10 bases between them. The DNA for the CDR3 is TGTGCCATCAGTGTGGCCAGGGGTAGCAATCAGCCCCAGCATTTT. Protein product: CAISVARGSNQPQHF.

Points on this clonotype: A much more abundant neighbour one base away suggests this may be a read error. The chain is built from TRBV10-3 and TRBJ1-2; D unresolved. Germline CDR1 is ENHRY and CDR2 is SYGVKD. The CDR3 has 13 amino acids. This chain's CDR3 is CASSYDINYGYAF. The CDR3 nucleotides read TGTGCCAGCAGTTACGACATTAACTATGGCTACGCCTTC.

The rearrangement uses TRBV7-9 and TRBJ1-3, with 8 bases aligning to TRBD1. CDR1 SEHNR and CDR2 FQNEAQ come from the germline V gene (reference sequence). The CDR3 runs to 15 residues. Trimming at V came to 4 bases and at J to 7 bases, leaving 9 bases not matched to a gene. CDR3 coding DNA: TGTGCCAGCAGCTCTACCGACAGGGGACTGAACACCATATATTTT. Translating it yields CASSSTDRGLNTIYF.

In its sample, this clonotype was seen a few times. The V call is TRBV3-1, the J call TRBJ1-2; D gene ambiguous. CDR1 and CDR2 (germline): LGHDT, YNNKEL (reference sequence). The CDR3 has 15 amino acids. V was trimmed by 1 base and J by 6 bases, leaving 15 bases between them. CDR3 nucleotides: TGTGCCAGCAGCCAAGTGGACGGAGGTTCGAATGGCTACACCTTC. Protein: CASSQVDGGSNGYTF.

This clonotype was picked up many times. In DNA, the CDR3 is TGTGCCAGCAGCTCTCGTGGGGCCAACGTCCTGACTTTC. It yields the protein CASSSRGANVLTF. The J gene is TRBJ2-6, the V gene TRBV5-4; unclear D gene. This CDR3 spans 13 amino acids. In germline, CDR1 is SGHNT, CDR2 YYREEE (reference sequence). Trimming removed 3 bases at V and 3 bases at J, with 4 bases between.

This clonotype was seen ten or more times. The chain has TRBV29-1 and TRBJ1-2; TRBD1 aligns across 9 bases. Germline V CDR1 and CDR2: SQVTM, ANQGSEA. This CDR3 is 13 amino acids long. V lost 2 bases to trimming and J lost 8 bases; unmatched junction nucleotides: 6. The CDR3 nucleotides are TGCAGCGTTGAATTGGGACAGGGAGGGGGCTACACCTTC. Its protein product is CSVELGQGGGYTF.

The genes are TRBV13 and TRBJ1-1; perhaps TRBD1 as D (5 bases). The CDR3 runs to 15 residues. The germline V gene encodes CDR1 PRHDT and CDR2 FYEKMQ (reference sequence). Trimming pared 1 base from V and 1 base from J, leaving 10 bases between. The CDR3 bases are TGTGCCAGCAGCTTAGTTCGGGGGGAGAACACTGAAGCTTTCTTT. This codes for CASSLVRGENTEAFF. Variable domain in full (rest from reference TRBV13 and TRBJ1-1): AAGVIQSPRHLIKEKRETATLKCYPIPRHDTVYWYQQGPGQDPQFLISFYEKMQSDKGSIPDRFSAQQFSDYHSELNMSSLELGDSALYFCASSLVRGENTEAFFGQGTRLTVV.

The V gene is TRBV7-9, the J gene TRBJ1-6, with D possibly being TRBD1 (6 bases). This CDR3 is built from 15 residues. CDR1 is SEHNR, CDR2 FQNEAQ, per germline (reference sequence). The V and J ends lost 5 bases and 9 bases respectively, with 17 bases between them. CDR3 DNA: TGTGCCAGCAGCGGGCCCCCGGGGGCCGCTTCACCCCTCCACTTT. It translates to CASSGPPGAASPLHF.

This clonotype was counted many times. The CDR3 nucleotides are TGTGCCAGCAGTTACTCAGGGGGACTGAACACTGAAGCTTTCTTT. Translation: CASSYSGGLNTEAFF. This rearrangement joins TRBV6-5 to TRBJ1-1, with D possibly TRBD1 on 6 matching bases. Trimming left V 0 bases short and J 0 bases short, with 8 bases between. Germline CDR1 is MNHEY and CDR2 is SVGAGI. The CDR3 loop spans 15 amino acids.